This T cell receptor beta chain is from a study of T cell responses to AZD1222 COVID-19 vaccine. Some clones are missing from TCRdb's copy, which holds only in-frame ones; the method was immunoSEQ multiplex PCR. The sample consists of around 94,000 clones, about 88% of them appearing once. Germline V gene lookup returns CDR1 SQVTM and CDR2 ANQGSEA. The V gene lost 4 bases and the J gene lost 8 bases, with 11 bases spanning the gap. The CDR3 consists of 11 residues. This clonotype was obtained from an adult in good health. Here the sequenced sample was peripheral blood, taken on day 0 of AZD1222 vaccination. This sequence joins TRBV29-1 and TRBJ1-2; D gene uncertain. CDR3 in DNA: TGCAGCGTTGGCGAAACTGGCGGCTACACCTTC. Its protein is CSVGETGGYTF.